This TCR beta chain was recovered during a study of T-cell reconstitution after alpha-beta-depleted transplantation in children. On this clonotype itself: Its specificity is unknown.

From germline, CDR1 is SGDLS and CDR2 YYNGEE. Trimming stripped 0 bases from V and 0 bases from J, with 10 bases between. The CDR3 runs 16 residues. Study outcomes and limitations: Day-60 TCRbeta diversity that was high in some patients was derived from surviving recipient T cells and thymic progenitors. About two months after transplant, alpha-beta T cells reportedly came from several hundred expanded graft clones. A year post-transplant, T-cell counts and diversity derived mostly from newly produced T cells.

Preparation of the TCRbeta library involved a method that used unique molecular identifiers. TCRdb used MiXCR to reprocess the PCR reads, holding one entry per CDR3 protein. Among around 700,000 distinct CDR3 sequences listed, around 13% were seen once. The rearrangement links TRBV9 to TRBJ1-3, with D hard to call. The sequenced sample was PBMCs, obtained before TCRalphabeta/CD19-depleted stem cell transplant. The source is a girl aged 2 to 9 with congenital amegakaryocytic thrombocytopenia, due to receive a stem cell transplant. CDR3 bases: TGTGCCAGCAGCGTAGTACCCGTTAGCTCTGGAAACACCATATATTTT. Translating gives CASSVVPVSSGNTIYF.